This T cell receptor (beta chain) comes out of a study of cytotoxic CD8 clonotypes in ibrutinib-treated CLL. Study in general: Samples yielded averages of 200,000 to 300,000 productive templates and 75,000 to 95,000 productive rearrangements. Study-wide findings and caveats: Clonality went up at the time of ibrutinib response, stayed stable in sustained remission, and later dropped back toward its baseline level at progression.

Produced via immunoSEQ multiplex PCR; TCRdb's table is partial and in-frame only. The table has about 160,000 clones, 81% seen once; the top ten hold over 2%. Germline-derived CDR1 and CDR2 are LNHDA and SQIVND (reference sequence). The CDR3 is 12 amino acids. The V end lost 6 bases, the J end lost 5 bases, and 10 bases lay between the germline ends. As for this clone: Its target is unknown.

For TCR beta libraries, around 2 micrograms of genomic DNA were obtained from cryopreserved PBMCs. This chain joins TRBV19 and TRBJ2-5; D possibly uses TRBD1 or TRBD2 (5 bases each). The TCR originated in a human donor with chronic lymphocytic leukemia. Sequenced here: PBMCs, sampled after 12 months of ibrutinib treatment. As DNA, the CDR3 is TGTGCCAGTAGGGGGACCCGGGAGACCCAGTACTTC. The encoded protein is CASRGTRETQYF.